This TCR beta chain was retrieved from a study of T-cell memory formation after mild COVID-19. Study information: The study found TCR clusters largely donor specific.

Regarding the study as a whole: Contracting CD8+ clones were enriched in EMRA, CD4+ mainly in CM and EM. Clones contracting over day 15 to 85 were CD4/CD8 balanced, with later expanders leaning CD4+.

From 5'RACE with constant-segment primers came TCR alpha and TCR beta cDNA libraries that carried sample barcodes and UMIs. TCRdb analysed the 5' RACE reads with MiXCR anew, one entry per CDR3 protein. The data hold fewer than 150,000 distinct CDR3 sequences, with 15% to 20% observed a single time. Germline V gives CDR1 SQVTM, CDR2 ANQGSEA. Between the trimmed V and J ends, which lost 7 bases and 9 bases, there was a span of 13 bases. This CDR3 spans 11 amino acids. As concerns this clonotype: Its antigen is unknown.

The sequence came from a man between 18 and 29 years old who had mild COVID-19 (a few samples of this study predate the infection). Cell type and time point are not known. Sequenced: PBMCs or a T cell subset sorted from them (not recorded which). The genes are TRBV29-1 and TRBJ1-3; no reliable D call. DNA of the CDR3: TGCAGCGGGATATTTGGGAGCACCATATATTTT. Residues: CSGIFGSTIYF.